Sequencing of this T cell receptor (beta chain) was carried out in a study of T cell responses to AZD1222 COVID-19 vaccine. The germline gives CDR1 SGDLS, CDR2 YYNGEE. The CDR3 loop spans 16 amino acids. Trimming cost V 2 bases and J 5 bases, with 20 bases left between them. Assay used: immunoSEQ multiplex PCR; TCRdb lists only in-frame clones, some missing. The data contain about 160,000 clones, 92% of them singletons. The TCR originated in an adult who received the AZD1222 COVID-19 vaccine. Sequenced material: peripheral blood, taken 28 days after the second AZD1222 dose. The V and J genes are TRBV9 and TRBJ2-7, with D perhaps TRBD1 (8 bases). The CDR3 spells CASSVNDRGGSNEQYF. For the CDR3, the DNA is TGTGCCAGCAGCGTGAACGACAGGGGAGGGTCCAACGAGCAGTACTTC.